This T cell receptor beta chain derives from a study of shared clonotypes between healthy human individuals. Broader study findings: The study drew on few donors, limiting represented genetic and exposure-history diversity.

The CDR3 is made up of 15 amino acids. Germline loops: CDR1 SGHNT, CDR2 YENEEA. Trimming removed 1 base at V and 0 bases at J, with 8 bases between. This was a deep-level run. Profiling relied on immunoSEQ multiplex PCR, and the TCRdb table lists in-frame clones only, not all of them. The sample shows over 1.5 million clones, about 98% of them seen only once. The sample holds one count of this clone. Its antigen is undetermined. The receptor comes from a man younger than 40 in good health. This rearrangement joins TRBV11-3 to TRBJ2-3; D ambiguous. Sequenced: naive CD4+ T cells sorted from blood. Subset described: CD45RA+ positively selected. CDR3 nucleotides: TGTGCCAGCAGCTTAGTCGGCGGAAGCACAGATACGCAGTATTTT. This codes for CASSLVGGSTDTQYF. The full variable domain, in which reference TRBV11-3 and TRBJ2-3 provide the parts outside the CDR3, is EAGVVQSPRYKIIEKKQPVAFWCNPISGHNTLYWYLQNLGQGPELLIRYENEEAVDDSQLPKDRFSAERLKGVDSTLKIQPAELGDSAVYLCASSLVGGSTDTQYFGPGTRLTVL.